The 23 T cell receptor beta chains reported below all come from one sample, sequenced in a study of human T cells and chemical hapten exposure. TCRdb recomputed calls from the RACE reads with MiXCR, one row per CDR3 protein. The sample has under 100,000 distinct CDR3 sequences, approximately 10% seen once. The time point denotes: patch test 2, 6 weeks after DPC sensitization. Treatment specified: therapeutic diphenylcyclopropenone sensitization with weekly scalp DPC. The sample was whole blood, taken in connection with sensitization to the hapten diphenylcyclopropenone (DPC). These receptor sequences come from a woman aged 40 to 50 with alopecia areata. Some clones in this sample may be carry-over from other donors' samples.

On this clonotype itself: This may arise from a read error, as a much more abundant clone is one base away. The chain joins TRBV20-1 to TRBJ2-7, with 9 bases matching TRBD2. This CDR3 has 12 residues. The V segment lost 7 bases and the J segment 9 bases; nucleotides outside the gene matches: 10. CDR1 is DFQATT, CDR2 SNEGSKA, per germline (reference sequence). The CDR3 is CSGTSVGEVQYF. As DNA, the CDR3 is TGCAGTGGGACTAGCGTGGGGGAAGTGCAGTACTTC.

The rearrangement joins TRBV21-1 to TRBJ1-4; TRBD1, the table's D call, lacks a check against the DNA. TRBV21-1 is labeled a pseudogene. There are 15 residues in the CDR3. The CDR3 sequence: CASSKGDRFWEKLFF. The CDR3 DNA is TGTGCCAGCAGCAAAGGTGACAGGTTTTGGGAAAAACTGTTTTTT.

The rearrangement uses TRBV7-9 and TRBJ2-1, with D unresolved. There are 12 residues in the CDR3. V was trimmed by 0 bases and J by 13 bases, leaving 10 bases between them. Germline V gene sequence: CDR1 SEHNR, CDR2 FQNEAQ (reference sequence). The CDR3, as DNA: TGTGCCAGCAGCTTAGCCGTGCCCCCTCAGTTCTTC. Translating it yields CASSLAVPPQFF.

This clonotype was seen a handful of times. The V and J genes are TRBV20-1 and TRBJ2-2, with D possibly matching TRBD2 (7 bases). Germline CDR1 is DFQATT and CDR2 is SNEGSKA (reference sequence). The CDR3 covers 15 residues. Trimming shortened V by 3 bases and J by 5 bases, and 16 bases separated the two germline ends. CDR3 in amino acids: CSARASGQRTGELFF. CDR3 DNA sequence: TGCAGTGCTAGGGCTAGCGGACAGCGAACCGGGGAGCTGTTTTTT.

The sample holds a few counts of this clonotype. The rearrangement uses TRBV20-1 and TRBJ2-1; a possible D gene is TRBD2 (6 bases). The CDR3 is 16 amino acids. Trimming took 5 bases from V and 6 from J, leaving 23 bases between them. Looked up from germline, CDR1 is DFQATT and CDR2 is SNEGSKA (reference sequence). The CDR3 DNA follows: TGCAGTGCTCCACCCTTGGGACTTGGGTCTGGCAATGAGCAGTTCTTC. Amino acids: CSAPPLGLGSGNEQFF.

The chain uses TRBV2 and TRBJ2-7; TRBD1 might be the D (6 bases). Germline V gives CDR1 SNHLY, CDR2 FYNNEI. The CDR3 has 12 residues. V dropped 10 bases and J dropped 1 base, with 11 bases sitting between them. The DNA for the CDR3 is TGTGCCACCTCAGGGGAATCCTACGAGCAGTACTTC. Its translation is CATSGESYEQYF.

In this sample, this clonotype turned up many times. The V call is TRBV20-1, the J call TRBJ2-2; no clear D gene. V lost 0 bases to trimming and J lost 7 bases, with 9 bases between them. Germline CDR1 is DFQATT and CDR2 is SNEGSKA (reference sequence). This CDR3 region has 13 residues. The CDR3 sequence: CSARDSTVGELFF. As DNA, the CDR3 is TGCAGTGCTAGAGATAGTACGGTCGGGGAGCTGTTTTTT.

This clonotype was picked up many times. The rearrangement uses TRBV19 and TRBJ2-1; the D is unclear. This CDR3 has 15 residues. Germline lookup yields CDR1 LNHDA and CDR2 SQIVND (reference sequence). Trimming cost V 1 base and J 0 bases, with 7 bases left between them. The CDR3 bases are TGTGCCAGTAGTATAGCCCAGAGCTCCTACAATGAGCAGTTCTTC. Protein: CASSIAQSSYNEQFF.

This clonotype was seen only a few times. This chain links TRBV4-3 with TRBJ1-6, with D uncertain. This CDR3 contains 15 residues. Germline CDR1 and CDR2: LGHNA and YSLEER. Trimming removed 1 base at V and 6 bases at J, with 10 bases between. CDR3 nucleotides: TGCGCCAGCAGCCAAGTGGCGGGAGCTAATTCACCCCTCCACTTT. Protein product: CASSQVAGANSPLHF.

This clonotype was seen only a few times. This chain joins TRBV18 and TRBJ2-7, with a tentative D call TRBD1 (6 bases). The CDR3 sequence is 15 residues long. V was shortened by 0 bases and J by 2 bases, with 11 bases between the two germline ends. The germline CDR1 and CDR2 sequences are KGHSH and LQKENI. For the CDR3, the DNA is TGTGCCAGCTCACCACCGACGGACAGAACCTACGAGCAGTACTTC. Residues: CASSPPTDRTYEQYF.

Worth noting for this clonotype: A much larger clone lies one base from this, so it may be a read error. The J gene is TRBJ2-1, the V gene TRBV7-2; D tentatively fits TRBD1 or TRBD2 (6 bases each). CDR1 and CDR2 from the germline V gene are SGHTA and FQGNSA. The CDR3 is 14 residues long. CDR3 sequence (DNA): TGTGCCAGCAGCCAGGGGCGGGAATACACTGAGCAGTTCTTC. Translation gives CASSQGREYTEQFF.

This clonotype appeared many times. This chain uses TRBV6-5 with TRBJ2-3, with 9 bases aligning to TRBD1. The V gene's germline CDR1 is MNHEY and CDR2 SVGAGI. The ends lost 7 bases at V and 0 bases at J; junction bases unmatched: 17. This CDR3 region has 19 residues. The CDR3 region has the DNA TGTGCCAGCATCCAGACAGGGGGAGGTGGTTTGTCTAGCACAGATACGCAGTATTTT. Translation gives CASIQTGGGGLSSTDTQYF.

This chain uses TRBV29-1 with TRBJ2-1, with TRBD2 matching 12 bases. The CDR3 is made up of 12 amino acids. The germline CDR1 and CDR2 sequences are SQVTM and ANQGSEA. V dropped 8 bases and J dropped 15; count of bases not matched to a gene: 11. Here the CDR3 reads CSIGLAGPAVFF. CDR3 sequence (DNA): TGCAGCATTGGACTAGCGGGGCCCGCGGTGTTCTTC.

This clonotype was seen more than once but under ten times. The V gene is TRBV27, the J gene TRBJ2-7; a weak D match, TRBD1 (6 bases). Germline V lookup: CDR1 MNHEY, CDR2 SMNVEV (reference sequence). V lost 0 bases, J lost 9 bases, and 12 bases lay in between. The CDR3 runs 13 residues. CDR3 sequence: CASSLSVGARQYF. CDR3 nucleotides: TGTGCCAGCAGTTTATCGGTGGGGGCGCGGCAGTACTTC.

This clonotype was picked up a small number of times. This rearrangement joins TRBV7-9 to TRBJ1-1, with TRBD1 matching 12 bases. V was clipped by 5 bases and J by 9 bases; unmatched bases: 4. CDR3 length equals 13 residues. Germline V gene lookup returns CDR1 SEHNR and CDR2 FQNEAQ (reference sequence). The CDR3 here is CASSGDRGLQAFF. The CDR3 coding sequence is TGTGCCAGCAGCGGGGACAGGGGGCTTCAAGCTTTCTTT.

The gene calls are TRBV7-2 and TRBJ2-5; D perhaps matches TRBD2 (6 bases). The CDR3 has 13 residues. Germline CDR1 reads SGHTA; CDR2 reads FQGNSA. V lost 3 bases and J 6 bases, leaving 11 bases between the germline ends. The DNA for the CDR3 is TGTGCCAGCAGCTTGGGGGGTCTGCAGACCCAGTACTTC. Protein product: CASSLGGLQTQYF.

This clonotype occurred a few times. The J gene is TRBJ2-7, the V gene TRBV14, with D possibly being TRBD1 or TRBD2 (5 bases each). V lost 4 bases, J lost 1 base, and 11 bases lay in between. In germline, CDR1 is SGHDN, CDR2 FVKESK. The CDR3 is 14 amino acids. The CDR3 loop reads CASSLNGGSYEQYF. CDR3 nucleotide sequence: TGTGCCAGCAGCCTAAATGGGGGATCCTACGAGCAGTACTTC.

This chain connects TRBV6-2 or TRBV6-3 to TRBJ1-5; no clear D gene. Germline CDR1 and CDR2: MNHEY and SVGEGT. The CDR3 has 15 amino acids. V gave up 0 bases and J gave up 2 bases, with 8 bases separating them. The CDR3 spells CASSYSDLRNQPQHF. DNA for the CDR3: TGTGCCAGCAGTTACTCGGACCTTCGCAATCAGCCCCAGCATTTT.

The chain links TRBV6-1 to TRBJ2-7; a weak D match, TRBD1 (6 bases). The germline V gene has CDR1 MNHNS and CDR2 SASEGT. Trimming took 6 bases from V and 3 from J, leaving 9 bases between them. The CDR3 sequence is 12 residues long. CDR3 nucleotides: TGTGCCAGCAGGGGCAGGGGCTACGAGCAGTACTTC. Translated: CASRGRGYEQYF.

Many counts were recorded for this clonotype. The chain employs TRBV19 and TRBJ1-2, with D unclear. There are 13 residues in the CDR3. The germline V gene has CDR1 LNHDA and CDR2 SQIVND (reference sequence). With 1 base removed from V and 2 bases from J, the gap between germline ends came to 5 bases. The CDR3 sequence: CASSIGLNYGYTF. The CDR3 DNA follows: TGTGCCAGTAGTATAGGCCTCAACTATGGCTACACCTTC.

This clonotype was seen ten or more times. The rearrangement joins TRBV27 to TRBJ2-3, with 7 bases aligning to TRBD2. The germline V gene encodes CDR1 MNHEY and CDR2 SMNVEV (reference sequence). The ends lost 5 bases at V and 4 bases at J; junction bases unmatched: 6. CDR3 size: 14 residues. The CDR3 DNA sequence: TGTGCCAGCAGTCTCGGACTAGTCGCAGATACGCAGTATTTT. Translated, it gives CASSLGLVADTQYF.

This clonotype was counted ten times or more. This chain uses TRBV18 with TRBJ1-5; the match to TRBD1 covers 7 bases. Germline loops: CDR1 KGHSH, CDR2 LQKENI. This CDR3 is 19 amino acids long. The V and J ends lost 3 bases and 0 bases, in that order; junction bases with no gene match: 14. The CDR3 DNA is TGTGCCAGCTCACCCAAGGCCAGGACAGGCAGTAATAGCAATCAGCCCCAGCATTTT. It encodes CASSPKARTGSNSNQPQHF.

This clonotype was seen at least ten times. The chain uses TRBV7-9 and TRBJ1-5, with a weak D call TRBD1 (5 bases). The CDR3 is 17 amino acids. Germline loops: CDR1 SEHNR, CDR2 FQNEAQ (reference sequence). Trimming removed 5 bases at V and 3 bases at J, with 20 bases between. Here the CDR3 reads CASSQGGQEWANQPQHF. The CDR3 DNA is TGTGCCAGCAGCCAGGGAGGGCAGGAGTGGGCCAATCAGCCCCAGCATTTT.